This is a list of T cell receptor beta chains from one sample in a study of blood T cells in healthy people across ages. TCRdb analysed the 5' RACE reads with MiXCR anew, one entry per CDR3 protein. The top ten clones hold 4% of a sample with some 1,500,000 distinct CDR3 sequences, about 45% of them seen once. Sequencing was done on a sample of blood. The receptors derive from a young woman in good health. CDR3s include the opening cysteine and the closing phenylalanine or tryptophan. The D gene is left open where the match is weak. Clone sizes are given selectively: once, few, many, or a class where the clone is expanded.

V: TRBV4-3
J: TRBJ2-5
size: -
D: -
CDR3: CASSQDFTSMVETQYF
DNA: TGCGCCAGCAGCCAAGATTTTACCTCGATGGTGGAGACCCAGTACTTC

V: TRBV4-3
J: TRBJ1-2
size: -
D: -
CDR3: CASSQDKALTGQYGYTF
DNA: TGCGCCAGCAGCCAAGATAAAGCTTTAACAGGGCAGTATGGCTACACCTTC

V: TRBV5-1
J: TRBJ1-5
size: -
D: -
CDR3: CASSVEVNQPQHF
DNA: TGCGCCAGCAGCGTGGAAGTTAATCAGCCCCAGCATTTT

V: TRBV20-1
J: TRBJ2-1
size: few
D: TRBD2
CDR3: CSAHSYGTSGGEQFF
DNA: TGCAGTGCTCATTCGTACGGGACTAGCGGGGGTGAGCAGTTCTTC

V: TRBV12-3/TRBV12-4
J: TRBJ1-2
size: -
D: -
CDR3: CASSPTRDLGYTF
DNA: TGTGCCAGCAGCCCAACTCGGGACCTTGGCTACACCTTC

V: TRBV29-1
J: TRBJ2-3
size: few
D: TRBD2
CDR3: CSVDFQREGTDTQYF
DNA: TGCAGCGTTGATTTCCAGCGGGAGGGCACAGATACGCAGTATTTT

V: TRBV14
J: TRBJ2-1
size: -
D: -
CDR3: CASSQDPGSAYNEQFF
DNA: TGTGCCAGCAGCCAAGATCCCGGGAGTGCCTACAATGAGCAGTTCTTC

V: TRBV24-1
J: TRBJ2-3
size: -
D: -
CDR3: CATSDGNLDTQYF
DNA: TGTGCCACCAGTGATGGAAATCTTGATACGCAGTATTTT

V: TRBV18
J: TRBJ2-1
size: -
D: TRBD2
CDR3: CASSRLAPGLAGGLSYNEQFF
DNA: TGTGCCAGCTCACGGCTCGCTCCGGGACTAGCGGGGGGGCTTTCCTACAATGAGCAGTTCTTC

V: TRBV12-3/TRBV12-4
J: TRBJ2-5
size: -
D: -
CDR3: CASVLTGAETQYF
DNA: TGTGCCAGCGTCCTTACCGGCGCGGAGACCCAGTACTTC

V: TRBV4-2
J: TRBJ2-1
size: -
D: TRBD2
CDR3: CASSQGGLAGNNEQFF
DNA: TGTGCCAGCAGCCAAGGTGGTCTAGCGGGTAACAATGAGCAGTTCTTC

V: TRBV29-1
J: TRBJ2-7
size: few
D: -
CDR3: CSAERGDTEQYF
DNA: TGCAGCGCTGAGAGGGGAGATACTGAGCAGTACTTC

V: TRBV11-2
J: TRBJ2-7
size: -
D: TRBD1
CDR3: CASTGTGYYEQYF
DNA: TGTGCCAGCACCGGGACAGGCTATTACGAGCAGTACTTC

V: TRBV7-2
J: TRBJ2-1
size: -
D: TRBD2
CDR3: CASSPFRGLAAPNEQFF
DNA: TGTGCCAGCAGTCCATTTAGGGGACTAGCGGCCCCTAATGAGCAGTTCTTC

V: TRBV12-3/TRBV12-4
J: TRBJ2-1
size: many
D: TRBD1
CDR3: CASSPPGQGVNEQFF
DNA: TGTGCCAGCAGTCCCCCCGGACAGGGAGTCAATGAGCAGTTCTTC

V: TRBV27
J: TRBJ2-3
size: few
D: -
CDR3: CASRRRSTDTQYF
DNA: TGTGCCAGCAGACGGCGGAGCACAGATACGCAGTATTTT

V: TRBV4-3
J: TRBJ2-5
size: -
D: -
CDR3: CASSQEKEETQYF
DNA: TGCGCCAGCAGCCAAGAGAAGGAAGAGACCCAGTACTTC

V: TRBV6-2/TRBV6-3
J: TRBJ2-1
size: once
D: -
CDR3: CASSYGRTGYEQFF
DNA: TGTGCCAGCAGTTACGGCCGTACTGGCTACGAGCAGTTCTTC

V: TRBV6-1
J: TRBJ2-7
size: -
D: -
CDR3: CASRSGTLPYEQYF
DNA: TGTGCCAGCAGGTCAGGGACTCTTCCCTACGAGCAGTACTTC

V: TRBV29-1
J: TRBJ2-7
size: -
D: TRBD1
CDR3: CSVETSGGQYF
DNA: TGCAGCGTTGAAACCTCAGGGGGGCAGTACTTC

V: TRBV3-1
J: TRBJ2-1
size: few
D: -
CDR3: CASRRNTEQFF
DNA: TGTGCCAGCAGACGCAATACTGAGCAGTTCTTC

V: TRBV28
J: TRBJ2-7
size: -
D: -
CDR3: CASSPRVDHIYEQYF
DNA: TGTGCCAGCAGCCCCCGCGTGGACCATATCTACGAGCAGTACTTC

V: TRBV27
J: TRBJ1-2
size: -
D: TRBD1
CDR3: CASSRTGGTYGYTF
DNA: TGTGCCAGCAGTAGGACAGGGGGGACCTATGGCTACACCTTC

V: TRBV4-3
J: TRBJ2-1
size: -
D: TRBD1
CDR3: CASGPWDRHNEQFF
DNA: TGCGCCAGCGGCCCGTGGGACAGACACAATGAGCAGTTCTTC

V: TRBV15
J: TRBJ1-2
size: -
D: -
CDR3: CATSRGELYGYTF
DNA: TGTGCCACCAGCAGGGGGGAGCTCTATGGCTACACCTTC

V: TRBV12-3/TRBV12-4
J: TRBJ1-2
size: many
D: TRBD1
CDR3: CASSLGQGLGYTF
DNA: TGTGCCAGCAGTTTAGGACAGGGTCTTGGCTACACCTTC

V: TRBV4-2
J: TRBJ2-1
size: -
D: -
CDR3: CASSQDLNQPGEQFF
DNA: TGTGCCAGCAGCCAAGATTTGAATCAGCCAGGTGAGCAGTTCTTC

V: TRBV12-3/TRBV12-4
J: TRBJ2-2
size: -
D: -
CDR3: CASSSTGPNTGELFF
DNA: TGTGCCAGCAGTTCCACAGGCCCGAACACCGGGGAGCTGTTTTTT

V: TRBV5-4
J: TRBJ2-1
size: -
D: TRBD1
CDR3: CASSLYRGLTNSYNEQFF
DNA: TGTGCCAGCAGCTTATACAGGGGGCTAACCAATTCCTACAATGAGCAGTTCTTC

V: TRBV4-2
J: TRBJ2-1
size: -
D: -
CDR3: CASSQDLGGQFDEQFF
DNA: TGTGCCAGCAGCCAAGATCTGGGCGGACAGTTCGATGAGCAGTTCTTC

V: TRBV27
J: TRBJ1-6
size: few
D: TRBD1
CDR3: CASSLHRTGGNNNSPLHF
DNA: TGTGCCAGCAGTTTACATAGGACAGGGGGAAATAATAATTCACCCCTCCACTTT

V: TRBV29-1
J: TRBJ2-5
size: few
D: TRBD1
CDR3: CSVNRDSQETQYF
DNA: TGCAGCGTTAACCGGGACAGCCAAGAGACCCAGTACTTC

V: TRBV10-1
J: TRBJ2-7
size: few
D: TRBD2
CDR3: CASSESVLAGYEQYF
DNA: TGCGCCAGCAGTGAGTCTGTTCTAGCGGGGTATGAGCAGTACTTC

V: TRBV5-1
J: TRBJ2-5
size: few
D: -
CDR3: CASSRMFETQYF
DNA: TGCGCCAGCAGCAGGATGTTTGAGACCCAGTACTTC

V: TRBV27
J: TRBJ2-4
size: -
D: TRBD1
CDR3: CASSSPGQGPQNIQYF
DNA: TGTGCCAGCAGTTCACCGGGACAGGGACCCCAAAACATTCAGTACTTC

V: TRBV9
J: TRBJ1-5
size: few
D: -
CDR3: CASSVGWGSNQPQHF
DNA: TGTGCCAGCAGCGTTGGCTGGGGAAGCAATCAGCCCCAGCATTTT

V: TRBV7-2
J: TRBJ2-5
size: -
D: -
CDR3: CASSLTFREQETQYF
DNA: TGTGCCAGCAGCCTAACCTTCAGGGAGCAAGAGACCCAGTACTTC

V: TRBV29-1
J: TRBJ2-3
size: -
D: TRBD2
CDR3: CSGRLRGRIDTQYF
DNA: TGCAGCGGCCGACTGCGCGGGAGAATAGATACGCAGTATTTT